This T cell receptor beta chain is drawn from a study of shared clonotypes between healthy human individuals. Positive CCR7 selection of CD45RO-negative cells yielded the naive CD8 cells, and terminally differentiated effector memory CD45RA+ cells were excluded. Clones were read by immunoSEQ multiplex PCR, and TCRdb kept only the in-frame ones, dropping some. Among more than 2 million clones listed, roughly 95% were seen once. The CDR3 is 16 residues long. From germline, CDR1 is GTSNPN and CDR2 SVGIG (reference sequence). V was clipped by 2 bases and J by 4 bases; unmatched bases: 11. The chain couples TRBV30 to TRBJ2-1, with TRBD2 matching over 7 bases. The specimen sequenced was naive CD8+ T cells sorted from blood. The TCR sequence derives from a man aged 18 to 35 in good health. Here the CDR3 reads CAWSMGTTINYNEQFF. For the CDR3, the DNA is TGTGCCTGGAGTATGGGGACTACCATCAATTACAATGAGCAGTTCTTC.